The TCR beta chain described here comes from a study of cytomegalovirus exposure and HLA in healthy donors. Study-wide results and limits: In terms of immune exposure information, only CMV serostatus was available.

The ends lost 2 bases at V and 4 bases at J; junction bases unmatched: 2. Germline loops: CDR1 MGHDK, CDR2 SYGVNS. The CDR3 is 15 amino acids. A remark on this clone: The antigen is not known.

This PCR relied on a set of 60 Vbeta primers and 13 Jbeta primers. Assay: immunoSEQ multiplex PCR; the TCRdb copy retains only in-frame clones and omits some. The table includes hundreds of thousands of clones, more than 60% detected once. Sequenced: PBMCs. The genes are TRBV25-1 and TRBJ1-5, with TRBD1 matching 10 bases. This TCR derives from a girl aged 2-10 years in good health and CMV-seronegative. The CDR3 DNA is TGTGCCAGCAGTGAAGGGGACAGGGGTAATCAGCCCCAGCATTTT. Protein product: CASSEGDRGNQPQHF.